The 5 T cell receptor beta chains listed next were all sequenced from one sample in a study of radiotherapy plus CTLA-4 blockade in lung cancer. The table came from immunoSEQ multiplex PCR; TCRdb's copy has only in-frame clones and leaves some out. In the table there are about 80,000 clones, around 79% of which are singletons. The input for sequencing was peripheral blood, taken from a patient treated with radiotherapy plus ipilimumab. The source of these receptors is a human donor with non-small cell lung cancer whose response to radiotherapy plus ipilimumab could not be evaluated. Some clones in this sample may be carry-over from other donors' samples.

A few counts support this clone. CDR3 residues: CASSYETGGGDTQYF. CDR3 DNA sequence: TGTGCCAGCAGTTACGAGACAGGGGGTGGGGATACGCAGTATTTT. The J gene is TRBJ2-3, the V gene TRBV6-5; 9 bases are a match to TRBD1. Germline CDR1 MNHEY, CDR2 SVGAGI. CDR3 size: 15 residues. Germline trimming cut 2 bases from V and 6 bases from J; bases unmatched to any gene: 6.

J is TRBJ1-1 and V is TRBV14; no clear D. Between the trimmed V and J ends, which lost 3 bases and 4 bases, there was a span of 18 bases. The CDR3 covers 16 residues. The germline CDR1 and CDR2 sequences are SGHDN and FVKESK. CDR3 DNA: TGTGCCAGCAGCCATCCCGCGGCCCGTGAAGGCACTGAAGCTTTCTTT. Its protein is CASSHPAAREGTEAFF.

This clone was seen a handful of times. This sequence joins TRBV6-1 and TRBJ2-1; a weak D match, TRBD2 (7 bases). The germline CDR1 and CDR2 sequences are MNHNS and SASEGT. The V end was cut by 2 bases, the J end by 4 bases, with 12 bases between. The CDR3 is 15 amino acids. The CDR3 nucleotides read TGTGCCAGCAGTGAAAGCGGGGACATTTACAATGAGCAGTTCTTC. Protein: CASSESGDIYNEQFF.

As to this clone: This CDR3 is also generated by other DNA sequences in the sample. The CDR3 is CASSADKPYEQFF. CDR3 bases: TGTGCCAGCAGTGCTGACAAGCCCTATGAGCAGTTCTTC. The chain recombines TRBV6-5 with TRBJ2-1; D is unresolved. V was shortened by 5 bases and J by 8 bases, with 13 bases between the two germline ends. CDR1 is MNHEY, CDR2 SVGAGI, per germline. The CDR3 runs to 13 residues.

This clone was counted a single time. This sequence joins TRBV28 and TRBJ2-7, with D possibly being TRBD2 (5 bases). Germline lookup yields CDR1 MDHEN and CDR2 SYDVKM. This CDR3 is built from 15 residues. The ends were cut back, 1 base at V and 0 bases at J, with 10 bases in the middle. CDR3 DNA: TGTGCCAGCAGTTTATTTGCCCGGGGCTCCTACGAGCAGTACTTC. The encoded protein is CASSLFARGSYEQYF.